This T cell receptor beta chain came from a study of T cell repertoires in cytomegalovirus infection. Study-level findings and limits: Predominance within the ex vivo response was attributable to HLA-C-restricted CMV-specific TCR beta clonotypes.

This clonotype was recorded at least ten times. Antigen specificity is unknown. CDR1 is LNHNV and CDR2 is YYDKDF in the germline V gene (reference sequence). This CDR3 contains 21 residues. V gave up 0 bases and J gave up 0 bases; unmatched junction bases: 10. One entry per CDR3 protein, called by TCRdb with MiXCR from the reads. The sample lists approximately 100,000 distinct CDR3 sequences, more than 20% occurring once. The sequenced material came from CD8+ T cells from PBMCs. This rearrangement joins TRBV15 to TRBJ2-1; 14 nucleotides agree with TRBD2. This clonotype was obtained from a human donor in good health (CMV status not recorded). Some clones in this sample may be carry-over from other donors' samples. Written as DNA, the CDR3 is TGTGCCACCAGCAGAGATGTTGGAGGGACTAGCGGGAGTTACTCCTACAATGAGCAGTTCTTC. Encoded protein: CATSRDVGGTSGSYSYNEQFF.